This T cell receptor (beta chain) came from a study of blood T cell repertoires in COVID-19. This table comes from immunoSEQ multiplex PCR, and its TCRdb copy is limited to in-frame clones, with some not included. The sample includes some 320,000 clones, 88% of them seen just once. The CDR3 runs 14 residues. From germline, CDR1 is LNHNV and CDR2 YYDKDF (reference sequence). V was clipped by 1 base and J by 4 bases; unmatched bases: 3. This clonotype originated in a woman under 40 who had recovered from COVID-19. Sequenced input: peripheral blood. The chain employs TRBV15 and TRBJ1-1, with 7 nucleotides matching TRBD1. CDR3 amino acids: CATSRVRQGTEAFF. Written as DNA, the CDR3 is TGTGCCACCAGCAGAGTGAGACAGGGCACTGAAGCTTTCTTT. Drawing the rest from reference TRBV15 and TRBJ1-1, the complete variable domain is DAMVIQNPRYQVTQFGKPVTLSCSQTLNHNVMYWYQQKSSQAPKLLFHYYDKDFNNEADTPDNFQSRRPNTSFCFLDIRSPGLGDTAMYLCATSRVRQGTEAFFGQGTRLTVV.